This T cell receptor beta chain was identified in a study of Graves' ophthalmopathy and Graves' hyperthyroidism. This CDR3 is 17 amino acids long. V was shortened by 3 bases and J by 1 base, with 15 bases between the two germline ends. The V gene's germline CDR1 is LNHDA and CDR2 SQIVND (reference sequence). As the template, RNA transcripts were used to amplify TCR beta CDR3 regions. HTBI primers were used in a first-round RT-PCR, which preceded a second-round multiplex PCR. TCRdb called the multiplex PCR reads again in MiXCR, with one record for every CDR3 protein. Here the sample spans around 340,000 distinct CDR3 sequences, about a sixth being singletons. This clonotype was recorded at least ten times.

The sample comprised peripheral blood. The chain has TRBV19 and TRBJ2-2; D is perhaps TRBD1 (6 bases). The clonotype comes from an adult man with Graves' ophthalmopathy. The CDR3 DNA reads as TGTGCCAGTAGTATGGCCCGGACAGTACAGAACACCGGGGAGCTGTTTTTT. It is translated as CASSMARTVQNTGELFF.